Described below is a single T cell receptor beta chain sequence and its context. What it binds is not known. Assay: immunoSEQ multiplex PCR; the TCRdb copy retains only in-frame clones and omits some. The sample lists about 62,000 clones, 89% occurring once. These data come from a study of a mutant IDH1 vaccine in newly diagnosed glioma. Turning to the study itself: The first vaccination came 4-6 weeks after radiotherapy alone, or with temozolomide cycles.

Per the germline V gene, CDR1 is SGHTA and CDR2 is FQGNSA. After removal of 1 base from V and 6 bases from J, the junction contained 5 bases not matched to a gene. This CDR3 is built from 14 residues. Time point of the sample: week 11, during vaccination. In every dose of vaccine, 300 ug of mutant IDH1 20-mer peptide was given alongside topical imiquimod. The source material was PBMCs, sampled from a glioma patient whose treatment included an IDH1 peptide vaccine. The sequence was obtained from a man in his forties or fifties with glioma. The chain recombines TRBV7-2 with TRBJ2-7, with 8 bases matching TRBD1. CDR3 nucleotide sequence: TGTGCCAGCAGCTTAGACGGGACAGGCCTCGAGCAGTACTTC. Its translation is CASSLDGTGLEQYF.